This is a list of T cell receptor beta chains from one sample in a study of T cell changes during pregnancy in multiple sclerosis. The data were produced by immunoSEQ multiplex PCR, yet TCRdb's version contains in-frame clones alone and is incomplete. Found here are 45,000 to 55,000 clones, 94% of them singletons; the top ten hold 4.5% to 5.5%. The source was CD8+ T cells from peripheral blood mononuclear cells, collected before pregnancy. The receptors were sampled from a female donor with multiple sclerosis, enrolled in a pregnancy study. Each CDR3 is given with its conserved first and last residue. A D gene is named only where the DNA matches it firmly. A row's size may be missing; if present it is once, few, many or a size class.

d_call j_call clone_size v_call cdr3_aa cdr3_nt
TRBD1 TRBJ2-7 once TRBV6-6 CASRDRASYEQYF TGTGCCAGCAGGGACAGGGCCTCCTACGAGCAGTACTTC
TRBD1 TRBJ1-4 once TRBV4-3 CASTIVTGTVPTNEKLFF TGCGCCAGCACCATTGTGACCGGGACAGTCCCAACTAATGAAAAACTGTTTTTT
TRBD2 TRBJ2-3 once TRBV6-1 CASSGWTSGSRRDTQYF TGTGCCAGCAGTGGGTGGACTAGCGGGAGCCGGAGGGATACGCAGTATTTT
. TRBJ2-2 . TRBV6-6 CASSLTGELFF TGTGCCAGCAGTCTGACCGGGGAGCTGTTTTTT
TRBD2 TRBJ2-1 . TRBV28 CASSLGLAGDNEQFF TGTGCCAGCAGTCTAGGACTAGCGGGAGACAATGAGCAGTTCTTC
. TRBJ1-5 once TRBV21-1 CASSKDGTGALSNQPQHF TGTGCCAGCAGCAAAGATGGGACAGGGGCGCTTAGCAATCAGCCCCAGCATTTT
. TRBJ2-3 . TRBV7-9 CASSPRDFNTDTQYF TGTGCCAGCAGCCCTAGGGACTTTAACACAGATACGCAGTATTTT
. TRBJ2-7 . TRBV5-1 CASSSVGTAYEQYF TGCGCCAGCAGCTCTGTTGGGACTGCCTACGAGCAGTACTTC
TRBD1 TRBJ1-1 . TRBV29-1 CSVYRGSEAFF TGCAGCGTTTACAGGGGTTCTGAAGCTTTCTTT
. TRBJ1-1 . TRBV7-9 CASSRTGIWNTEAFF TGTGCCAGCAGCAGAACAGGGATTTGGAACACTGAAGCTTTCTTT
. TRBJ2-7 once TRBV9 CASSTGWKNEQYF TGTGCCAGCAGTACAGGGTGGAAGAACGAGCAGTACTTC
. TRBJ2-7 once TRBV5-1 CASSLEGGSVSYEQYF TGCGCCAGCAGCTTGGAGGGCGGGTCGGTCTCCTACGAGCAGTACTTC
. TRBJ2-2 once TRBV10-1 CASYGNTGELFF TGCGCCAGCTACGGGAACACCGGGGAGCTGTTTTTT
TRBD1 TRBJ2-2 . TRBV6-5 CASTDRVNTGELFF TGTGCCAGCACGGACAGGGTGAACACCGGGGAGCTGTTTTTT
. TRBJ2-3 . TRBV27 CASSTLQAPTFELDSTDTQYF TGTGCCAGCAGTACATTACAGGCTCCTACCTTCGAGCTAGATAGCACAGATACGCAGTATTTT
. TRBJ1-3 . TRBV4-1 CASSQVGGRNTIYF TGCGCCAGCAGCCAAGTCGGGGGGCGGAACACCATATATTTT
TRBD2 TRBJ2-7 . TRBV5-1 CASSLVVGGPYYEQYF TGCGCCAGCAGCTTGGTCGTGGGAGGGCCCTATTACGAGCAGTACTTC
. TRBJ2-7 . TRBV2 CASNIAWTEPYEQYF TGTGCCAGCAATATCGCTTGGACAGAACCCTACGAGCAGTACTTC